Sequencing of this T cell receptor (beta chain) was carried out in a study of blood T cells in healthy people across ages. Next came a second PCR, run for about 7 to 12 cycles, which used a sample-barcoded 5' primer along with a J-beta primer mix. TCRdb itself ran the 5' RACE reads through MiXCR, one entry per CDR3 protein. The data hold roughly 700,000 distinct CDR3 sequences, with just under 25% observed a single time. Each sample yielded at least 5 micrograms of PBMC total RNA. V lost 1 base to trimming and J lost 4 bases, with 9 bases between them. The CDR3 runs to 14 residues. Germline V lookup: CDR1 SEHNR, CDR2 FQNEAQ (reference sequence). A further study also used this sample, focusing on T cells of mothers and their children. As that report states: Thymic selection molds TCR recombination output in a comparable way in related and unrelated pairs.

The specimen was blood. V gene TRBV7-9 combines with J gene TRBJ2-3, with a tentative D call TRBD2 (5 bases). The receptor was derived from a boy between 10 and 17 years old in good health. CDR3 region: CASSLVGRSDTQYF. DNA for the CDR3: TGTGCCAGCAGCTTAGTAGGGAGATCAGATACGCAGTATTTT.